Presented here are 15 T cell receptor beta chains from one specimen sequenced in a study of cytomegalovirus exposure and HLA in healthy donors (dated by TCRdb to between 2016 and 2019). Library prep was done by the immunoSEQ multiplex PCR assay. The multiplex PCR relied on a mix of 60 forward primers for TCR Vbeta segments and 13 reverse primers for TCR Jbeta segments. Here the immuneACCESS table is served through TCRdb, limited to in-frame sequences with V and J called. Missing clones are a known gap in these copies; in checked studies unresolved V genes cover under half, and the rest lacks a known reason. For this sample, the table gives some 200,000 clones. The ten largest clones take up less than 0.95% of the sample. The sequencing input was PBMCs. These receptors originate from a woman aged 18-35 years in good health and CMV-seropositive.

The chain links TRBV9 to TRBJ2-4, with TRBD2 matching over 10 bases. The CDR3 has 18 amino acids. Germline V gene data show CDR1 as SGDLS and CDR2 as YYNGEE. V was clipped by 4 bases and J by 6 bases; unmatched bases: 16. CDR3: CASSPNRGLAGVGNIQYF. Here the CDR3 DNA reads TGTGCCAGCAGCCCGAATAGGGGGCTAGCGGGAGTTGGAAACATTCAGTACTTC.

The rearrangement joins TRBV2 to TRBJ1-2; 7 bases map to TRBD1. The germline gives CDR1 SNHLY, CDR2 FYNNEI. The CDR3 runs 14 residues. After removal of 7 bases from V and 2 bases from J, the junction contained 7 bases not matched to a gene. This CDR3 is CASTQYRGNYGYTF. CDR3 DNA: TGTGCCAGCACTCAATACAGGGGAAACTATGGCTACACCTTC.

The chain uses TRBV5-1 and TRBJ1-2, with 9 nucleotides matching TRBD1. V gave up 4 bases and J gave up 7 bases; unmatched junction bases: 11. Per the germline V gene, CDR1 is SGHRS and CDR2 is YFSETQ. The CDR3 is 15 residues long. CDR3 sequence: CASSAAGTGISGYTF. CDR3 nucleotides: TGCGCCAGCAGCGCCGCCGGGACAGGGATAAGTGGCTACACCTTC.

V usage is TRBV4-2 and J usage is TRBJ1-2; D is perhaps TRBD1 (6 bases). Germline V lookup: CDR1 LGHNA, CDR2 YNFKEQ. The CDR3 is made up of 17 amino acids. V lost 0 bases, J lost 8 bases, and 22 bases lay in between. Written as DNA, the CDR3 is TGTGCCAGCAGCCAAGAAGGCCGAACAGGGCGGTTGGGAGGCTACACCTTC. As protein: CASSQEGRTGRLGGYTF.

The chain combines TRBV7-9 with TRBJ2-1; 12 bases align to TRBD2. The CDR3 extends over 18 amino acids. Germline values: CDR1 SEHNR, CDR2 FQNEAQ (reference sequence). With V trimmed by 5 bases and J by 3 bases, 11 bases remained unmatched. Here the CDR3 reads CASSVGLAGWENYNEQFF. CDR3 nucleotides: TGTGCCAGCAGCGTAGGACTAGCGGGGTGGGAAAACTACAATGAGCAGTTCTTC.

The chain combines TRBV7-2 with TRBJ2-3, with 8 bases that match TRBD2. With 0 bases clipped from V and 2 bases from J, the junction kept 4 bases outside the gene matches. Germline loops: CDR1 SGHTA, CDR2 FQGNSA. This CDR3 spans 16 amino acids. CDR3 sequence: CASSLARGGHTDTQYF. Written as DNA, the CDR3 is TGTGCCAGCAGCTTAGCTCGGGGGGGGCACACAGATACGCAGTATTTT.

The chain uses TRBV2 and TRBJ2-3; 7 nucleotides agree with TRBD1. V was clipped by 5 bases and J by 2 bases; unmatched bases: 1. The CDR3 has 13 residues. Germline V gene data show CDR1 as SNHLY and CDR2 as FYNNEI. CDR3 nucleotide sequence: TGTGCCAGCAGTACAGGGGTCACAGATACGCAGTATTTT. Encoded protein: CASSTGVTDTQYF.

The genes are TRBV7-9 and TRBJ1-2; D is perhaps TRBD1 (5 bases). CDR3 size: 17 residues. Deletions cut 1 base from V and 0 bases from J, with 15 bases between. CDR1 and CDR2 (germline): SEHNR, FQNEAQ (reference sequence). The CDR3 DNA reads as TGTGCCAGCAGCTTAGGATTGCCCCAGGGTACTAACTATGGCTACACCTTC. Protein sequence: CASSLGLPQGTNYGYTF.

The V gene is TRBV18, the J gene TRBJ1-5; possible D gene TRBD1, 5 bases. CDR1 KGHSH and CDR2 LQKENI come from the germline V gene. CDR3 length: 14 residues. The ends were cut back, 8 bases at V and 0 bases at J, with 11 bases in the middle. CDR3 region: CASRQFDSNQPQHF. The CDR3 DNA follows: TGTGCCAGCCGACAGTTTGATAGCAATCAGCCCCAGCATTTT.

The V and J genes are TRBV7-3 and TRBJ1-6; 9 bases agree with TRBD1. The germline V gene encodes CDR1 SGHTA and CDR2 FQGTGA. This CDR3 spans 14 amino acids. The trim removed 5 bases at V and 6 bases at J, leaving 2 bases unmatched. CDR3 sequence reads: CASSQGQGNSPLHF. CDR3 DNA: TGTGCCAGCAGCCAGGGACAGGGTAATTCACCCCTCCACTTT.

This sequence joins TRBV5-6 and TRBJ1-2; perhaps TRBD1 as D (5 bases). Germline CDR1 and CDR2: SGHDT and YYEEEE. The CDR3 is 12 residues long. Trimming pared 4 bases from V and 7 bases from J, leaving 11 bases between. The CDR3 loop reads CASSVKGVGYTF. CDR3 coding DNA: TGTGCCAGCAGCGTAAAAGGGGTTGGCTACACCTTC. The entire variable domain, with the rest obtained from reference TRBV5-6 and TRBJ1-2, is as follows: DAGVTQSPTHLIKTRGQQVTLRCSPKSGHDTVSWYQQALGQGPQFIFQYYEEEERQRGNFPDRFSGHQFPNYSSELNVNALLLGDSALYLCASSVKGVGYTFGSGTRLTVV.

The V call is TRBV7-9, the J call TRBJ1-1; D unclear. In germline, CDR1 is SEHNR, CDR2 FQNEAQ (reference sequence). This CDR3 has 15 amino acids. V lost 3 bases, J lost 0 bases, and 11 bases lay in between. CDR3: CASSLGAQMNTEAFF. CDR3 bases: TGTGCCAGCAGCTTGGGCGCACAGATGAACACTGAAGCTTTCTTT.

This sequence joins TRBV5-6 and TRBJ1-2; D is ambiguous. V gave up 0 bases and J gave up 1 base, with 13 bases separating them. The CDR3 is 16 amino acids. CDR1 is SGHDT, CDR2 YYEEEE, per germline. In nucleotides, the CDR3 is TGTGCCAGCAGCTTGGAGTTACAGTTACTTAACTATGGCTACACCTTC. This sequence encodes CASSLELQLLNYGYTF.

The chain joins TRBV30 to TRBJ2-5, with D possibly matching TRBD1 (6 bases). The ends were cut back, 4 bases at V and 4 bases at J, with 10 bases in the middle. Germline V CDR1 and CDR2: GTSNPN, SVGIG (reference sequence). CDR3 size: 12 residues. Here the CDR3 DNA reads TGTGCCTGGAAAAGAGGGGGAGAGACCCAGTACTTC. It is translated as CAWKRGGETQYF.

The chain uses TRBV28 and TRBJ2-7, with a tentative D call TRBD1 (6 bases). The CDR3 covers 10 residues. Germline V gene lookup returns CDR1 MDHEN and CDR2 SYDVKM. V was cut by 6 bases and J by 6 bases, with 6 bases left in between. The CDR3 DNA is TGTGCCAGCAGCAGGGGCGAGCAGTACTTC. Protein: CASSRGEQYF.